The clone carrying this TCR beta chain was detected only a few times. As yet, its antigen is unknown. These data come from a study of T-cell memory formation after mild COVID-19. V was cut by 1 base and J by 3 bases, with 16 bases left in between. CDR3 length: 17 amino acids. CDR1 is SGHAT, CDR2 FQNNGV, per germline. A 5'RACE reaction primed in the constant segment made cDNA libraries of TCR alpha and TCR beta, and these carried sample barcodes and UMIs. A single record per CDR3 protein comes from TCRdb applying MiXCR to the 5' RACE reads. The data show 240,000 or so distinct CDR3 sequences, with around 10% seen just once and approximately 20% held by the top ten. Notes on the study in general: Some clones that responded were present in memory (sampled pre-infection), which suggests cross-reactive memory joined. A second wave expanding day 15 to 37 was CD4+-biased; contracting clones were balanced.

The sequencing input was PBMCs or a T cell subset sorted from them (not recorded which). The sequence was collected from a man younger than 30 who had mild COVID-19 (a few samples of this study predate the infection). Cell type and time point are not known. The chain couples TRBV11-2 to TRBJ2-1; a weak D match, TRBD2 (6 bases). CDR3 nucleotides: TGTGCCAGCAGCTTAGGAGACGGGAGCGCTCACTACAATGAGCAGTTCTTC. Translation gives CASSLGDGSAHYNEQFF.